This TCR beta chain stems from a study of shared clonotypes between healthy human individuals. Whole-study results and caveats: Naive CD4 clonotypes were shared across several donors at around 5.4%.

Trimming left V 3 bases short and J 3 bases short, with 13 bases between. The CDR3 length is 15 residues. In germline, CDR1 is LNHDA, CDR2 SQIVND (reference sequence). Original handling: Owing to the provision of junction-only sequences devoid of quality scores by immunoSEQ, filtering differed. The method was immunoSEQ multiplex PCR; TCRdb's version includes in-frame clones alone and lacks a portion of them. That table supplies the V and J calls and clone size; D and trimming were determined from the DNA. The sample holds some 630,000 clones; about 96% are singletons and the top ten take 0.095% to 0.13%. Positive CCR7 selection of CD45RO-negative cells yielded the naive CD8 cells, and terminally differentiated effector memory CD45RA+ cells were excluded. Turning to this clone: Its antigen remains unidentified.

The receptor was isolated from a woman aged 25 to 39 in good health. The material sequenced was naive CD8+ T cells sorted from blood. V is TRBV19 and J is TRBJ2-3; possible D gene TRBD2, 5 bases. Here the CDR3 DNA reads TGTGCCAGTAGTATGTTCCGGGGATCGACAGATACGCAGTATTTT. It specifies CASSMFRGSTDTQYF.